One and the same sample provided the 15 T cell receptor beta chains below, sequenced in a study of shared clonotypes between healthy human individuals (TCRdb year 2020). Libraries were built with the immunoSEQ multiplex PCR assay. The source is immuneACCESS, and TCRdb retained only in-frame sequences with V and J called. Part of the clones is not carried over; for the studies checked, unresolved V genes explain less than half of this, and the remainder is unexplained. The sample table lists around 1,900,000 clones, around 93% of them with a count of one. The ten top clones hold around 1.7% of the sample. For the CD8 naive samples, CD45RO-negative cells were positively selected for CCR7, yielding a CD45RA+CCR7+ population from which TemRA cells were excluded. Sequencing input: naive CD8+ T cells from PBMCs. What the cell subset or site label conveys for this sample: CD45RA+CCR7+. The source is a man in his late teens or twenties in good health. Some clones in this sample may be carry-over from other donors' samples.

V is TRBV5-1 and J is TRBJ2-3; no clear D gene. The CDR3 is made up of 20 amino acids. Germline V gene data show CDR1 as SGHRS and CDR2 as YFSETQ. The ends were cut back, 0 bases at V and 1 base at J, with 24 bases in the middle. For the CDR3, the DNA is TGCGCCAGCAGCTTGGTCCCGACCCCCGCTCGGCACAGTGGCACAGATACGCAGTATTTT. Translation gives CASSLVPTPARHSGTDTQYF.

Here the CDR3 reads CASSPKDTLLHYEQYF. Here the CDR3 DNA reads TGTGCCAGCAGCCCCAAGGACACACTACTACATTACGAGCAGTACTTC. The chain is built from TRBV7-9 and TRBJ2-7, with a possible D match to TRBD1 (5 bases). The CDR3 spans 16 residues. The V gene's germline CDR1 is SEHNR and CDR2 FQNEAQ (reference sequence). Trimming removed 5 bases at V and 4 bases at J, with 21 bases between.

The chain is built from TRBV28 and TRBJ2-4, with a weak D call TRBD1 (6 bases). Per the germline V gene, CDR1 is MDHEN and CDR2 is SYDVKM. V lost 2 bases and J 4 bases, leaving 12 bases between the germline ends. CDR3 length equals 15 residues. The CDR3 DNA reads TGTGCCAGCAGTTTACAGGGGCCGGGTAAAAACATTCAGTACTTC. Translating it yields CASSLQGPGKNIQYF.

The V call is TRBV7-9, the J call TRBJ2-2, with a possible D match to TRBD1 (6 bases). This CDR3 region has 14 residues. The V end lost 5 bases, the J end lost 4 bases, and 11 bases lay between the germline ends. The V gene's germline CDR1 is SEHNR and CDR2 FQNEAQ (reference sequence). DNA of the CDR3: TGTGCCAGCAGCCTAAGGGGGACCACCGGGGAGCTGTTTTTT. Translation gives CASSLRGTTGELFF.

This CDR3 is CASSLDQGYQPQHF. The CDR3, as DNA: TGTGCCAGCAGCTTAGATCAGGGATATCAGCCCCAGCATTTT. The rearrangement uses TRBV11-2 and TRBJ1-5; a possible D gene is TRBD1 (5 bases). The germline CDR1 and CDR2 sequences are SGHAT and FQNNGV. This CDR3 spans 14 amino acids. V lost 0 bases, J lost 5 bases, and 8 bases lay in between.

This clone was observed a single time. The rearrangement joins TRBV30 to TRBJ2-1, with a weak D call TRBD2 (5 bases). Trimming took 3 bases from V and 3 from J, leaving 18 bases between them. This CDR3 region has 16 residues. The V gene's germline CDR1 is GTSNPN and CDR2 SVGIG (reference sequence). The CDR3 sequence is CAWRKARHGLYNEQFF. The CDR3 coding sequence is TGTGCCTGGAGAAAGGCTCGACACGGACTCTACAATGAGCAGTTCTTC.

This clone came up once. The chain joins TRBV11-2 to TRBJ2-7; 10 nucleotides match TRBD1. Trimming cost V 5 bases and J 2 bases; bases outside gene matches: 6. CDR1 is SGHAT and CDR2 is FQNNGV in the germline V gene. The CDR3 is 15 residues long. The DNA of the CDR3 is TGTGCCAGCAGCGCCGGGACAGGGGTAACCTACGAGCAGTACTTC. It encodes CASSAGTGVTYEQYF.

The chain recombines TRBV11-1 with TRBJ2-6, with 11 bases fitting TRBD1. Germline values: CDR1 SGHAT, CDR2 FQDESV (reference sequence). Trimming at V came to 5 bases and at J to 2 bases, leaving 5 bases not matched to a gene. CDR3 length: 17 residues. CDR3 sequence: CASSTGQGAPGANVLTF. The CDR3 bases are TGTGCCAGCAGCACTGGACAGGGGGCGCCTGGGGCCAACGTCCTGACTTTC.

This sequence joins TRBV29-1 and TRBJ2-3; D gene uncertain. Germline CDR1 SQVTM, CDR2 ANQGSEA. V gave up 0 bases and J gave up 1 base, with 11 bases separating them. The CDR3 consists of 15 residues. CDR3 in amino acids: CSVEEGPKRTDTQYF. For the CDR3, the DNA is TGCAGCGTTGAAGAAGGACCCAAACGCACAGATACGCAGTATTTT.

The J gene is TRBJ2-7, the V gene TRBV5-4, with D tentatively TRBD2 (6 bases). V was clipped by 3 bases and J by 2 bases, with 9 bases between them. The CDR3 consists of 13 residues. Germline CDR1 reads SGHNT; CDR2 reads YYREEE (reference sequence). The CDR3 DNA reads as TGTGCCAGCAGCTCGGACTATGCCTACGAGCAGTACTTC. Amino acid sequence: CASSSDYAYEQYF. Filled out from reference TRBV5-4 and TRBJ2-7, the complete variable domain reads ETGVTQSPTHLIKTRGQQVTLRCSSQSGHNTVSWYQQALGQGPQFIFQYYREEENGRGNFPPRFSGLQFPNYSSELNVNALELDDSALYLCASSSDYAYEQYFGPGTRLTVT.

This clone is a singleton in its sample. The chain employs TRBV5-1 and TRBJ2-7; 10 bases align to TRBD2. The CDR3 length is 15 residues. From germline, CDR1 is SGHRS and CDR2 YFSETQ. The V gene end was trimmed by 0 bases and the J gene end by 7 bases; junction bases not matched to a gene: 7. CDR3 residues: CASSLDLAGVEEQYF. The CDR3 nucleotides read TGCGCCAGCAGCTTGGACCTAGCGGGAGTGGAAGAGCAGTACTTC.

For the CDR3, the DNA is TGTGCCAGTAGTAACAGCGGGGGCACAGATACGCAGTATTTT. It is translated as CASSNSGGTDTQYF. The chain uses TRBV19 and TRBJ2-3; the match to TRBD2 covers 7 bases. The CDR3 covers 14 residues. Germline V CDR1 and CDR2: LNHDA, SQIVND (reference sequence). Trimming cost V 4 bases and J 1 base; bases outside gene matches: 2.

The chain recombines TRBV7-9 with TRBJ1-1, with D perhaps TRBD1 (6 bases). Germline V gene data show CDR1 as SEHNR and CDR2 as FQNEAQ (reference sequence). This CDR3 spans 15 amino acids. Trimming took off 3 bases at V and 2 bases at J, with 13 bases between the two ends. CDR3 region: CASSLSGGANTEAFF. The CDR3 DNA is TGTGCCAGCAGCTTGAGCGGGGGGGCAAACACTGAAGCTTTCTTT.

Written as DNA, the CDR3 is TGCAGCGTTGGGACAGCAGAAGACTCCTCCTACGAGCAGTACTTC. This encodes CSVGTAEDSSYEQYF. The chain combines TRBV29-1 with TRBJ2-7, with D tentatively TRBD1 (6 bases). Trimming took 4 bases from V and 0 from J, leaving 16 bases between them. Germline CDR1 and CDR2: SQVTM and ANQGSEA. This CDR3 has 15 residues.

This chain uses TRBV5-1 with TRBJ2-1; D ambiguous. Per the germline V gene, CDR1 is SGHRS and CDR2 is YFSETQ. V was cut by 2 bases and J by 5 bases, with 8 bases left in between. The CDR3 sequence is 13 residues long. CDR3 DNA: TGCGCCAGCAGCTTTGGGGTTCACAATGAGCAGTTCTTC. Translated, it gives CASSFGVHNEQFF.